The clone carrying this T cell receptor (beta chain) was picked up a small number of times. Sequencing was performed with immunoSEQ multiplex PCR; in TCRdb, only in-frame clones are kept and a portion is missing. Of over 70,000 clones listed, under 95% were seen once; the top ten hold approximately 0.3%. The CDR3 loop spans 17 amino acids. The V end was cut by 1 base, the J end by 4 bases, with 20 bases between. Looked up from germline, CDR1 is MGHRA and CDR2 is YSYEKL. The data derive from a study of OX40 agonist ivuxolimab in advanced cancers. The sample in question was CD4+ or CD8+ T cells sorted from blood, obtained in a trial of the OX40 agonist ivuxolimab. The J gene is TRBJ2-7, the V gene TRBV4-1; TRBD1 or TRBD2 may be the D gene (5 bases each). The TCR sequence derives from an adult with an advanced solid tumor such as melanoma, head and neck, liver or kidney cancer. The CDR3 here is CASSQASGLGSLYEQYF. The CDR3 DNA follows: TGCGCCAGCAGCCAAGCATCAGGGTTGGGGAGCCTATACGAGCAGTACTTC.